Given below is one TCR beta chain in context. Sequencing was performed with immunoSEQ multiplex PCR; in TCRdb, only in-frame clones are kept and a portion is missing. Among fewer than 45,000 clones, more than 75% were seen once, and the ten largest hold 6% to 7.5%. This sample is drawn from a study of T cell changes during pregnancy in multiple sclerosis. Germline trimming cut 4 bases from V and 8 bases from J; bases unmatched to any gene: 7. The CDR3 consists of 14 residues. Per the germline V gene, CDR1 is MGHRA and CDR2 is YSYEKL. This clonotype originated in a female donor with multiple sclerosis, enrolled in a pregnancy study. The rearrangement uses TRBV4-1 and TRBJ1-4, with 7 bases lining up with TRBD1. The material was CD8+ T cells from peripheral blood mononuclear cells, obtained in the third trimester of pregnancy. CDR3 region: CASSLQGTPEKLFF. The CDR3 DNA reads as TGCGCCAGCAGCCTACAGGGGACGCCCGAAAAACTGTTTTTT.